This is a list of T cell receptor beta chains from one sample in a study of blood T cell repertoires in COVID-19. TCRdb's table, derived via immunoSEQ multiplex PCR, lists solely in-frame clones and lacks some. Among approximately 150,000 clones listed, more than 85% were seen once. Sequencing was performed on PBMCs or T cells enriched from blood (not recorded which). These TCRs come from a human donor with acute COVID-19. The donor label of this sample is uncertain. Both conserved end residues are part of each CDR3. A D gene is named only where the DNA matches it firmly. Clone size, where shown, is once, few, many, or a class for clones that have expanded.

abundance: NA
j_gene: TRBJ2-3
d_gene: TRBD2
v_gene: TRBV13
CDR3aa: CASSPPTSGGLADTQYF
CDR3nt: TGTGCCAGCAGCCCGCCGACTAGCGGGGGGCTGGCAGATACGCAGTATTTT

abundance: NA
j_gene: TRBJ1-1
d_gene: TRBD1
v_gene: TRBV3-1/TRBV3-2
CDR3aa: CASSQRGQGEAFF
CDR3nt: TGTGCCAGCAGCCAAAGGGGGCAGGGTGAAGCTTTCTTT

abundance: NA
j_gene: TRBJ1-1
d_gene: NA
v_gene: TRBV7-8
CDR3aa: CASSLATGSPEAFF
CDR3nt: TGTGCCAGCAGCTTAGCGACAGGATCCCCTGAAGCTTTCTTT

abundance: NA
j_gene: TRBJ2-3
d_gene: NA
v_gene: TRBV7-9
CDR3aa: CASGEADTQYF
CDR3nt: TGTGCCAGCGGGGAGGCAGATACGCAGTATTTT

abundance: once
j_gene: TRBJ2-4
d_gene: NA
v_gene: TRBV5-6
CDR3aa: CASSLEEGVKYF
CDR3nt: TGTGCCAGCAGCTTGGAGGAGGGAGTGAAGTACTTC

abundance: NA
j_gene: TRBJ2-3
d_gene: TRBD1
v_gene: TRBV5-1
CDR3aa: CASSFQGVSTDTQYF
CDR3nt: TGCGCCAGCAGCTTCCAGGGGGTTAGCACAGATACGCAGTATTTT

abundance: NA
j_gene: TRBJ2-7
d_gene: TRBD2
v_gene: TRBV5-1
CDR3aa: CASSLASSGGRYEQYF
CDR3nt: TGCGCCAGCAGCTTGGCCAGTAGCGGGGGCCGCTACGAGCAGTACTTC

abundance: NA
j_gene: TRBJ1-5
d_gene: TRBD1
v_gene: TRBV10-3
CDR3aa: CAISEAGQGNQPQHF
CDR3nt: TGTGCCATCAGTGAAGCGGGACAGGGCAATCAGCCCCAGCATTTT

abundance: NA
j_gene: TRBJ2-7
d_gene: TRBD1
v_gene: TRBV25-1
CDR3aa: CASSDSGQGAGEQYF
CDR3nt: TGTGCCAGCAGTGACTCGGGACAGGGGGCGGGAGAGCAGTACTTC

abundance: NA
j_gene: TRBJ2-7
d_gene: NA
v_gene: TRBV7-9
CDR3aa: CASSPRGYEQYF
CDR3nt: TGTGCCAGCAGCCCTAGGGGATACGAGCAGTACTTC

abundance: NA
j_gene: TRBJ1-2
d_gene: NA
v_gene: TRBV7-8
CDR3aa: CASSLEYNYGYTF
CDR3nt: TGTGCCAGCAGCTTAGAATATAACTATGGCTACACCTTC

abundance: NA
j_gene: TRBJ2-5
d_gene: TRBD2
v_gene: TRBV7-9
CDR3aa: CASSLLLGGGVQETQYF
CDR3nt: TGTGCCAGCAGCTTACTTCTAGGCGGGGGGGTCCAAGAGACCCAGTACTTC

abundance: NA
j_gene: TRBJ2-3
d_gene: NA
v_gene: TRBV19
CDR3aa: CASSITEGTDTQYF
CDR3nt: TGTGCCAGTAGTATAACAGAAGGCACAGATACGCAGTATTTT

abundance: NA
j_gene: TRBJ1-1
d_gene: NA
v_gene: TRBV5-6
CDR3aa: CASSFTTGITEAFF
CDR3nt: TGTGCCAGCAGCTTCACTACAGGGATTACTGAAGCTTTCTTT

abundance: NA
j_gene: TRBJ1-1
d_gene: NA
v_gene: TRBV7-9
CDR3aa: CASSSVRGTLEAFF
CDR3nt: TGTGCCAGCAGCTCCGTTAGGGGCACCCTTGAAGCTTTCTTT

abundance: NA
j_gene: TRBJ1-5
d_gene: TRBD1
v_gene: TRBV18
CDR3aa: CASSLVRQGGQPQHF
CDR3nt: TGTGCCAGCTCCCTCGTTCGACAGGGTGGTCAGCCCCAGCATTTT

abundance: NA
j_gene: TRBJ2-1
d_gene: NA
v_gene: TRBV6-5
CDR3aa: CASSYSQDLGEQFF
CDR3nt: TGTGCCAGCAGTTACTCCCAGGACTTGGGTGAGCAGTTCTTC

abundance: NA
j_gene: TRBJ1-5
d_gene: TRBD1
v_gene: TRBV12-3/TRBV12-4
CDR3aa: CASGDSYFEPQHF
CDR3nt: TGTGCCAGCGGGGACAGCTACTTCGAGCCCCAGCATTTT

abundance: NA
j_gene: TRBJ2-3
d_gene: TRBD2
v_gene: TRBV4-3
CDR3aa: CASSRSDSGGADTQYF
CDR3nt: TGCGCCAGCAGCCGGTCCGACAGCGGGGGGGCAGATACGCAGTATTTT

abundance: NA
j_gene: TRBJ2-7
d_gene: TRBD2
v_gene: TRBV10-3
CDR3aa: CAISESRNSGGAYEQYF
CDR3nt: TGTGCCATCAGTGAGTCGAGGAATAGCGGGGGGGCCTACGAGCAGTACTTC

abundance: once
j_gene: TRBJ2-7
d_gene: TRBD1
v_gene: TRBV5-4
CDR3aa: CASSGQGVVEQYF
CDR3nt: TGTGCCAGCAGCGGACAGGGGGTTGTCGAGCAGTACTTC

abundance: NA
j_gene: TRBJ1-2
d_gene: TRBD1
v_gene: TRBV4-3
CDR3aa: CASSPPGTGIYGYTF
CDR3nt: TGCGCCAGCAGCCCCCCCGGGACAGGAATATATGGCTACACCTTC

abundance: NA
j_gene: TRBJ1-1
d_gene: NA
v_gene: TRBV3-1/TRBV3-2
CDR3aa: CASSQQGKNTEAFF
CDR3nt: TGTGCCAGCAGCCAACAGGGGAAGAACACTGAAGCTTTCTTT

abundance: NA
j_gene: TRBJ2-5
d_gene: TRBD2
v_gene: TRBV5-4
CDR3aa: CASSPRTSGGAETQYF
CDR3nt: TGTGCCAGCAGCCCCCGGACTAGCGGGGGGGCGGAGACCCAGTACTTC

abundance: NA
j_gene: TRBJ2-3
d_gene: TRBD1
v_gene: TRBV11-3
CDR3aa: CASSPGQELDTQYF
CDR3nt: TGTGCCAGCAGCCCCGGACAGGAATTGGATACGCAGTATTTT

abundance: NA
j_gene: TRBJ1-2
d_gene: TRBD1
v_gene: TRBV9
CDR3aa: CASSVDTGGYGYTF
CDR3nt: TGTGCCAGCAGCGTAGATACAGGGGGCTATGGCTACACCTTC

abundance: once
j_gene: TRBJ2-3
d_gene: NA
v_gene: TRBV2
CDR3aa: CAMGETTDTQYF
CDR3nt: TGTGCTATGGGCGAAACAACAGATACGCAGTATTTT

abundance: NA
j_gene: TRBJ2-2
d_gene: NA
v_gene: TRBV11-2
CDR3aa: CASSLVAYPDTGELFF
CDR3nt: TGTGCCAGCAGCTTAGTAGCGTACCCTGACACCGGGGAGCTGTTTTTT

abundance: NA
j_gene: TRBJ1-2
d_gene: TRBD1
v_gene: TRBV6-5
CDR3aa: CASSYSGQINYGYTF
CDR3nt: TGTGCCAGCAGTTACTCGGGACAGATTAACTATGGCTACACCTTC

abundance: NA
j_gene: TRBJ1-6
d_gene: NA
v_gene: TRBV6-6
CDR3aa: CASSYSVGRGGSPLHF
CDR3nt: TGTGCCAGCAGTTACTCCGTTGGGAGGGGTGGTTCACCCCTCCACTTT

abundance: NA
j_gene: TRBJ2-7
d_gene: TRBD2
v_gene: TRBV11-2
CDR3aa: CASSFGLAKYEQYF
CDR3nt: TGTGCCAGCAGCTTCGGACTAGCGAAATACGAGCAGTACTTC

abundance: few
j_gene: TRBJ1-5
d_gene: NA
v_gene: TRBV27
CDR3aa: CASIVFLRGSGQPQHF
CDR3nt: TGTGCCAGCATTGTTTTTCTCAGGGGTTCGGGTCAGCCCCAGCATTTT

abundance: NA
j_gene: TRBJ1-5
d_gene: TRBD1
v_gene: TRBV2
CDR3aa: CASRGTGVGNQPQHF
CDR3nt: TGTGCCAGCAGGGGGACAGGGGTCGGCAATCAGCCCCAGCATTTT